Following are 22 T cell receptor beta chains from one sample sequenced in a study of T cells in Graves' hyperthyroidism and ophthalmopathy. Amplified regions were TCR beta CDR3 sequences from RNA transcripts. TCR CDR3 underwent first-round RT-PCR with the HTBI primer set. From the multiplex PCR reads, TCRdb called clonotypes with MiXCR, one entry per CDR3 protein. The sample holds some 250,000 distinct CDR3 sequences, approximately 16% seen once. Input material: blood. The receptor source for this set is a woman aged 45-65 years with Graves' hyperthyroidism that later progressed to Graves' ophthalmopathy.

This clonotype showed up many times. The chain employs TRBV11-2 and TRBJ2-3, with 7 nucleotides matching TRBD1. CDR1 and CDR2 (germline): SGHAT, FQNNGV. The length of the CDR3 is 12 residues. V lost 5 bases to trimming and J lost 7 bases; unmatched junction nucleotides: 3. CDR3 nucleotide sequence: TGTGCCAGCAGCCTCAGGGGGAATACGCAGTATTTT. Translation gives CASSLRGNTQYF.

Only a few counts were recorded for this clonotype. This chain connects TRBV6-1 to TRBJ2-7, with 8 bases identical to TRBD1. J gave up 2 bases and V 6 bases, and 6 bases lay outside the gene matches. From germline, CDR1 is MNHNS and CDR2 SASEGT. This CDR3 is built from 14 residues. CDR3 in DNA: TGTGCCAGCAGCCGGACAGGGCAAGCCTACGAGCAGTACTTC. Protein sequence: CASSRTGQAYEQYF.

This clonotype was counted only a few times. J is TRBJ2-7 and V is TRBV4-1; D is ambiguous. CDR3 size: 17 residues. Germline V lookup: CDR1 MGHRA, CDR2 YSYEKL. Deletions cut 1 base from V and 2 bases from J, with 18 bases between. CDR3 DNA sequence: TGCGCCAGCAGCCAAGGTTTCGGACCCCTGGGCGCCTACGAGCAGTACTTC. Its translation: CASSQGFGPLGAYEQYF.

V gene TRBV10-2 combines with J gene TRBJ1-1; the match to TRBD1 covers 8 bases. The CDR3 extends over 14 amino acids. V lost 3 bases to trimming and J lost 6 bases; unmatched junction nucleotides: 6. The germline gives CDR1 WSHSY, CDR2 SAAADI. CDR3: CASSDLRGQSEAFF. The CDR3 DNA sequence: TGCGCCAGCAGTGACCTCAGGGGGCAGTCTGAAGCTTTCTTT.

This clonotype was found many times. The V gene is TRBV28, the J gene TRBJ2-7, with 12 bases aligning to TRBD1. With 2 bases clipped from V and 4 bases from J, the junction kept 15 bases outside the gene matches. The germline V gene encodes CDR1 MDHEN and CDR2 SYDVKM. This CDR3 is 19 amino acids long. The CDR3 nucleotides are TGTGCCAGCAGTTTAAATGTTCTTGTACGGGACAGGGGGCCATACGAGCAGTACTTC. This gives the protein CASSLNVLVRDRGPYEQYF. Full variable domain (rest looked up from reference TRBV28 and TRBJ2-7): DVKVTQSSRYLVKRTGEKVFLECVQDMDHENMFWYRQDPGLGLRLIYFSYDVKMKEKGDIPEGYSVSREKKERFSLILESASTNQTSMYLCASSLNVLVRDRGPYEQYFGPGTRLTVT.

The CDR3 loop is CASTPSRLWTEAFF. CDR3 coding DNA: TGTGCCAGCACCCCTTCGAGGTTGTGGACTGAAGCTTTCTTT. This chain connects TRBV27 to TRBJ1-1; D gene unclear. Trimming took off 7 bases at V and 5 bases at J, with 17 bases between the two ends. The CDR3 runs 14 residues. Germline lookup yields CDR1 MNHEY and CDR2 SMNVEV (reference sequence).

This clonotype was recorded at least ten times. This CDR3 is CASSLVGEDTQYF. Written as DNA, the CDR3 is TGCGCCAGCAGCTTGGTCGGGGAAGATACGCAGTATTTT. This chain joins TRBV5-1 and TRBJ2-3, with D perhaps TRBD2 (5 bases). The ends were cut back, 0 bases at V and 5 bases at J, with 7 bases in the middle. The CDR3 is 13 amino acids. The V gene's germline CDR1 is SGHRS and CDR2 YFSETQ. Full variable domain (rest looked up from reference TRBV5-1 and TRBJ2-3): KAGVTQTPRYLIKTRGQQVTLSCSPISGHRSVSWYQQTPGQGLQFLFEYFSETQRNKGNFPGRFSGRQFSNSRSEMNVSTLELGDSALYLCASSLVGEDTQYFGPGTRLTVL.

The sample holds a few counts of this clonotype. The V call is TRBV5-6, the J call TRBJ2-7; the D gene is possibly TRBD2 (5 bases). The CDR3 spans 16 residues. Trimming shortened V by 1 base and J by 3 bases, and 17 bases separated the two germline ends. The germline V gene has CDR1 SGHDT and CDR2 YYEEEE. The chain's CDR3 is CASSLTLGGYGYEQYF. In DNA form, the CDR3 reads TGTGCCAGCAGCTTGACCCTAGGAGGTTACGGCTACGAGCAGTACTTC. Using reference TRBV5-6 and TRBJ2-7 for the parts outside the CDR3, the full variable domain is DAGVTQSPTHLIKTRGQQVTLRCSPKSGHDTVSWYQQALGQGPQFIFQYYEEEERQRGNFPDRFSGHQFPNYSSELNVNALLLGDSALYLCASSLTLGGYGYEQYFGPGTRLTVT.

This clonotype has a count of ten or more. This sequence joins TRBV11-2 and TRBJ2-5; 13 bases are shared with TRBD2. CDR3 length: 15 amino acids. Germline CDR1 reads SGHAT; CDR2 reads FQNNGV. The J segment lost 5 bases and the V segment lost 5 bases, leaving 5 bases of the junction unmatched. The CDR3 coding sequence is TGTGCCAGCAGCCCTAGACTAGCGGGGGGCGAGACCCAGTACTTC. Encoded protein: CASSPRLAGGETQYF.

The V and J genes are TRBV20-1 and TRBJ1-2; no reliable D call. CDR1 and CDR2 from the germline V gene are DFQATT and SNEGSKA (reference sequence). This CDR3 is built from 13 residues. Trimming stripped 0 bases from V and 6 bases from J, with 11 bases between. As DNA, the CDR3 is TGCAGTGCTAGAGACGTCCGTTCAGATGGCTACACCTTC. Protein: CSARDVRSDGYTF.

As regards this clonotype: A much larger clone lies one base from this, so it may be a read error. The chain employs TRBV5-8 and TRBJ1-5, with D unresolved. The CDR3 runs 14 residues. Per the germline V gene, CDR1 is SGHTS and CDR2 is YDEGEE. The CDR3 DNA reads as TGTACCAGCAGCTTGGGATATAGCAATCAGCCCCAGCATTTT. This encodes CTSSLGYSNQPQHF.

This clonotype was observed at least ten times. The gene calls are TRBV3-1 and TRBJ2-1, with D perhaps given as TRBD1 or TRBD2 (6 bases each). The V end lost 6 bases, the J end lost 2 bases, and 11 bases lay between the germline ends. CDR3 length: 14 residues. CDR1 and CDR2 (germline): LGHDT, YNNKEL (reference sequence). CDR3 amino acids: CASRRGATYNEQFF. DNA of the CDR3: TGTGCCAGCAGAAGGGGGGCGACCTACAATGAGCAGTTCTTC.

As for this clonotype: One end of the junction fails to match germline, which may point to a read error. This sequence joins TRBV24-1 and TRBJ1-1, with D unresolved. Germline V gene lookup returns CDR1 KGHDR and CDR2 SFDVKD. The CDR3 is 12 residues long. The DNA of the CDR3 is TGTGCCGCCAGTGACGGACGGGGTGAAGCTTTCTTT. Residues: CAASDGRGEAFF.

The chain is built from TRBV9 and TRBJ2-7; TRBD2 matches at 16 bases. Germline lookup yields CDR1 SGDLS and CDR2 YYNGEE. The CDR3 covers 15 residues. V lost 4 bases, J lost 9 bases, and 7 bases stayed unmatched. The CDR3 reads CASSSGTSGGGWQYF. The CDR3 DNA follows: TGTGCCAGCAGCTCCGGGACTAGCGGGGGGGGGTGGCAGTACTTC.

This clonotype was recorded many times. The chain combines TRBV2 with TRBJ2-7, with a tentative D call TRBD1 (6 bases). Germline V gene sequence: CDR1 SNHLY, CDR2 FYNNEI. V was clipped by 6 bases and J by 3 bases, with 6 bases between them. This CDR3 contains 11 residues. The chain's CDR3 is CASRGGYEQYF. In DNA form, the CDR3 reads TGTGCCAGCAGAGGGGGCTACGAGCAGTACTTC.

This clonotype was detected only a few times. The rearrangement joins TRBV7-9 to TRBJ2-7; 9 bases map to TRBD1. This CDR3 has 15 residues. Trimming at V came to 0 bases and at J to 5 bases, leaving 5 bases not matched to a gene. Germline V CDR1 and CDR2: SEHNR, FQNEAQ (reference sequence). The CDR3 protein is CASSLAQGANHEQYF. The CDR3 DNA sequence: TGTGCCAGCAGCTTAGCACAGGGGGCTAATCACGAGCAGTACTTC.

This rearrangement joins TRBV5-1 to TRBJ1-1; 7 bases line up with TRBD1. The CDR3 covers 16 residues. V was pared by 2 bases and J by 1 base, with 8 bases of the junction left unmatched. In germline, CDR1 is SGHRS, CDR2 YFSETQ. The CDR3 DNA is TGCGCCAGCAGCTTAACCCCAGGGGGTCAGAACACTGAAGCTTTCTTT. This gives the protein CASSLTPGGQNTEAFF.

The sample holds a few counts of this clonotype. The genes are TRBV19 and TRBJ2-2; no firm D call. This CDR3 region has 14 residues. Trimming took 6 bases from V and 7 from J, leaving 15 bases between them. The V gene's germline CDR1 is LNHDA and CDR2 SQIVND (reference sequence). CDR3: CASRARSVLGELFF. CDR3 bases: TGTGCCAGTAGGGCCCGTAGTGTTCTCGGGGAGCTGTTTTTT. Complete variable domain (other parts from reference TRBV19 and TRBJ2-2): DGGITQSPKYLFRKEGQNVTLSCEQNLNHDAMYWYRQDPGQGLRLIYYSQIVNDFQKGDIAEGYSVSREKKESFPLTVTSAQKNPTAFYLCASRARSVLGELFFGEGSRLTVL.

This chain links TRBV5-5 with TRBJ1-2; D gene ambiguous. The CDR3 covers 18 residues. Germline loops: CDR1 SGHKS, CDR2 YYEKEE (reference sequence). Deletions cut 4 bases from V and 6 bases from J, with 28 bases between. CDR3 nucleotide sequence: TGTGCCAGCAGCCCCATTTCGTTTCTGGGAGAGGAGGGTGATGGCTACACCTTC. This codes for CASSPISFLGEEGDGYTF.

This clonotype was seen a handful of times. The junction differs from germline at one of its ends, possibly a read error. The chain carries TRBV7-3 and TRBJ2-7; the D gene is possibly TRBD1 (5 bases). From germline, CDR1 is SGHTA and CDR2 FQGTGA. The CDR3 length is 14 residues. Here the CDR3 reads CANSLQGSSYEQYF. As DNA, the CDR3 is TGTGCCAACAGCTTGCAGGGAAGCTCCTACGAGCAGTACTTC.

There are many counts of this clonotype. This chain joins TRBV24-1 and TRBJ2-1; perhaps TRBD2 as D (6 bases). V was clipped by 9 bases and J by 10 bases, with 12 bases between them. The CDR3 has 11 amino acids. Germline CDR1 and CDR2: KGHDR and SFDVKD. The CDR3 region has the DNA TGTGCCACCGATCTCAGCGGGGAGCAGTTCTTC. Protein: CATDLSGEQFF.

The sample holds many counts of this clonotype. The chain employs TRBV6-1 and TRBJ2-6; 10 bases fit TRBD1. Trimming at V came to 5 bases and at J to 2 bases, leaving 12 bases not matched to a gene. Germline lookup yields CDR1 MNHNS and CDR2 SASEGT. The CDR3 has 19 amino acids. The CDR3: CASSQTTGTGEPGANVLTF. The CDR3 region has the DNA TGTGCCAGCAGTCAAACCACCGGGACAGGGGAGCCTGGGGCCAACGTCCTGACTTTC.